This TCR beta chain was observed in a study of T cell responses to AZD1222 COVID-19 vaccine. V was shortened by 0 bases and J by 5 bases, with 5 bases between the two germline ends. This CDR3 comprises 13 residues. Germline lookup yields CDR1 MNHEY and CDR2 SVGEGT. Repertoires were generated with immunoSEQ multiplex PCR, while TCRdb's copy carries only in-frame clones and drops some. The sample contains 92,000 or so clones, around 90% of which appear only once. This sequence joins TRBV6-2 or TRBV6-3 and TRBJ2-1; D is uncertain. This material consisted of peripheral blood, taken on day 0 of AZD1222 vaccination. The sequence was collected from an adult in good health. The CDR3 loop is CASSYSSDNEQFF. The CDR3, as DNA: TGTGCCAGCAGTTACTCGAGTGACAATGAGCAGTTCTTC.